This TCR beta chain comes out of a study of T cells of healthy individuals listed by TCRdb under 2018. To prepare the library, 5' RACE was applied. The sample was run on an Illumina MiSeq. TCRdb reran the public reads through fastp at Q25 and MiXCR, keeping productive beta chains. Rows are combined by CDR3 protein, so each entry shows the most common genes and DNA. Within this sample are about 53,000 distinct CDR3 sequences, with around 15% of them counted one time only. Of the sample, around 15% is held by the ten largest clones. Only a few counts were recorded for this clonotype. What this receptor recognizes is not known. It has no much larger one-base neighbor in the sample; base qualities were not kept. V drops 8 bases and J drops 1 base, leaving 8 bases in between. The CDR3 runs 13 amino acids, cysteine and phenylalanine included. The entry retains the CDR3 DNA only, 39 bases that are in frame from base 1. CDR1 and CDR2, per the germline V gene, are KGHDR and SFDVKD.

The V gene is TRBV24-1 and the J gene is TRBJ1-5; there is no confident call for the D gene. This clonotype was sampled from a human donor in good health. The DNA sequence is as follows: TGTGCCACCACCCATATGAGCAATCAGCCCCAGCATTTT. The translation is CATTHMSNQPQHF.